This T cell receptor beta chain stems from a study of cytomegalovirus exposure and HLA in healthy donors. Study-wide results and limits: In vitro data verified a few CMV-associated chains as specific for CMV antigens.

Vbeta (60) and Jbeta (13) primers were used in the PCR. In the source study's methods: As a later analysis found, there were 80 million to 90 million unique TCR beta chains, of which some 9.9 million were shared. Sequencing was performed with immunoSEQ multiplex PCR; in TCRdb, only in-frame clones are kept and a portion is missing. V and J calls plus clone size are reproduced from that table; the DNA served to infer D and trimming. The profile shows 70,000 to 95,000 clones, about 78% of them singletons. A remark on this clone: Its antigen is currently unknown.

The source material was PBMCs. The source is a man aged 35 to 55 in good health and CMV-seronegative.

The CDR3 sequence: CASSVQGAPEAFF. The CDR3 DNA reads as TGCGCCAGCAGTGTACAGGGGGCCCCTGAAGCTTTCTTT. The V call is TRBV10-1, the J call TRBJ1-1; 9 bases match TRBD1. Germline V gene data show CDR1 as WNHNN and CDR2 as SYGVQD (reference sequence). This CDR3 is built from 13 residues. V trimming: 4 bases; J trimming: 6 bases; junction bases outside the gene matches: 3.